This TCR beta chain was obtained from a study of shared clonotypes between healthy human individuals. The CDR3 is 13 residues long. The germline V and J ends were trimmed by 5 bases and 0 bases, with 6 bases remaining between them. Germline CDR1 is SGDLS and CDR2 is YYNGEE. Profiled with immunoSEQ multiplex PCR; TCRdb holds only in-frame clones, not every one. The data show about 1.1 million clones, about 80% seen once. The genes are TRBV9 and TRBJ1-3; D is uncertain. Material for sequencing was memory CD4+ T cells from PBMCs. Subset noted: CD45RA-negative fraction. The source of this sequence is a man aged 18 to 29 in good health. Some clones in this sample may be carry-over from other donors' samples. The CDR3 here is CASRGSSGNTIYF. The CDR3 DNA is TGTGCCAGCAGAGGGAGCTCTGGAAACACCATATATTTT.